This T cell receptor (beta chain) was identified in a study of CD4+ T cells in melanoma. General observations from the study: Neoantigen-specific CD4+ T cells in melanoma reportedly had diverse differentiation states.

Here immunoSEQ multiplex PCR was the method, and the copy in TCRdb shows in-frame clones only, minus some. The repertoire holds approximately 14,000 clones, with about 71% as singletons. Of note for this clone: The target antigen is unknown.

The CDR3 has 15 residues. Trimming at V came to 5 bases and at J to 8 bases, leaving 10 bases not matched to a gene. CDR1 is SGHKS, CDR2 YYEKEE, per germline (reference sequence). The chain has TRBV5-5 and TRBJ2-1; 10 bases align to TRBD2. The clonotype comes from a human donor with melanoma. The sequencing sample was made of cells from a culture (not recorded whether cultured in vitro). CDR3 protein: CASRSPSGGRDEQFF. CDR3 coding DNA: TGTGCCAGCAGGTCCCCTAGCGGGGGAAGGGATGAGCAGTTCTTC.